This is a list of T cell receptor beta chains from one sample in a study of blood T cell repertoires in COVID-19. The data were produced by immunoSEQ multiplex PCR, yet TCRdb's version contains in-frame clones alone and is incomplete. The profile shows about 83,000 clones, about nine tenths of them singletons. Material: peripheral blood. The origin of the receptors is a woman aged 45-65 years with active or convalescent COVID-19. CDR3s include the opening cysteine and the closing phenylalanine or tryptophan. A D gene is named only where the DNA matches it firmly. Not all rows give a size; the values are once, few, many and, for expanded clones, a class.

length | D | size | J | V | CDR3 | DNA
14 | - | - | TRBJ2-1 | TRBV2 | CARGGTSTYNEQFF | TGTGCCAGGGGGGGAACATCGACCTACAATGAGCAGTTCTTC
15 | - | - | TRBJ1-5 | TRBV30 | CAWSPDPGSNQPQHF | TGTGCCTGGAGCCCCGACCCAGGGAGCAATCAGCCCCAGCATTTT
19 | - | - | TRBJ2-2 | TRBV4-3 | CASSQEGSTGDPSGGELFF | TGCGCCAGCAGCCAAGAAGGCTCAACGGGAGACCCTAGTGGCGGGGAGCTGTTTTTT
14 | - | - | TRBJ2-5 | TRBV6-5 | CASRADTYQETQYF | TGTGCCAGCAGAGCAGACACGTACCAAGAGACCCAGTACTTC
15 | TRBD2 | - | TRBJ2-1 | TRBV3-1/TRBV3-2 | CASSPRGALGNEQFF | TGTGCCAGCAGCCCGCGGGGGGCTTTGGGCAATGAGCAGTTCTTC
15 | - | - | TRBJ1-5 | TRBV11-2 | CASSLVPGKDQPQHF | TGTGCCAGCAGCTTAGTTCCGGGGAAGGATCAGCCCCAGCATTTT
19 | - | - | TRBJ1-1 | TRBV7-2 | CASSLRWGGVGPLNTEAFF | TGTGCCAGCAGCTTAAGGTGGGGGGGCGTTGGTCCCTTGAACACTGAAGCTTTCTTT
13 | - | - | TRBJ2-5 | TRBV5-4 | CASSKQRQETQYF | TGTGCCAGCAGCAAACAGAGACAAGAGACCCAGTACTTC
14 | TRBD1 | - | TRBJ1-5 | TRBV6-6 | CASSNRQGEQPQHF | TGTGCCAGCAGTAACCGACAGGGAGAGCAGCCCCAGCATTTT
14 | - | - | TRBJ1-4 | TRBV6-6 | CASSPRTANEKLFF | TGTGCCAGCAGTCCCAGGACAGCTAATGAAAAACTGTTTTTT
15 | - | - | TRBJ1-3 | TRBV6-1 | CASSENTNSGNTIYF | TGTGCCAGCAGTGAAAACACTAACTCTGGAAACACCATATATTTT
14 | - | - | TRBJ1-2 | TRBV9 | CASSVGSNTGGYTF | TGTGCCAGCAGCGTAGGCAGCAACACAGGTGGCTACACCTTC
18 | - | - | TRBJ2-1 | TRBV7-2 | CASSVSSAARAPYNEQFF | TGTGCCAGCAGCGTTTCCTCCGCGGCGCGGGCCCCCTACAATGAGCAGTTCTTC
15 | TRBD1 | - | TRBJ1-6 | TRBV7-2 | CASSLGTGRESPLHF | TGTGCCAGCAGCTTAGGGACAGGGAGGGAATCACCCCTCCACTTT
14 | TRBD1 | - | TRBJ1-5 | TRBV19 | CASRDRASNQPQHF | TGTGCCAGTCGAGACAGGGCTAGCAATCAGCCCCAGCATTTT
13 | TRBD1 | - | TRBJ1-2 | TRBV5-1 | CASASQGFEGYTF | TGCGCCAGCGCCTCACAGGGGTTCGAGGGCTACACCTTC
14 | TRBD1 | - | TRBJ1-2 | TRBV5-8 | CASSTGARIAGYTF | TGTGCCAGCAGCACAGGGGCGCGTATAGCTGGCTACACCTTC
12 | - | - | TRBJ1-5 | TRBV30 | CAWSLAGQPQHF | TGTGCCTGGAGTCTAGCGGGACAGCCCCAGCATTTT
14 | TRBD1 | few | TRBJ1-1 | TRBV19 | CASSSQGAATEAFF | TGTGCCAGTAGTTCGCAGGGGGCGGCTACTGAAGCTTTCTTT
17 | TRBD1 | - | TRBJ1-6 | TRBV6-1 | CASSDQDRGSYNSPLHF | TGTGCCAGCAGTGACCAGGACAGGGGTTCCTATAATTCACCCCTCCACTTT
14 | TRBD1 | - | TRBJ1-1 | TRBV19 | CASSGDRAHTEAFF | TGTGCCAGTAGTGGGGACAGGGCCCACACTGAAGCTTTCTTT
15 | - | - | TRBJ1-6 | TRBV5-4 | CASKRDWQGSSPLHF | TGTGCCAGCAAAAGAGATTGGCAGGGTAGTTCACCCCTCCACTTT
14 | - | once | TRBJ1-5 | TRBV6-5 | CASNPPGGDQPQHF | TGTGCCAGCAATCCCCCCGGGGGAGATCAGCCCCAGCATTTT
15 | - | - | TRBJ2-3 | TRBV9 | CASSSWAGSTDTQYF | TGTGCCAGCAGCTCGTGGGCAGGTAGCACAGATACGCAGTATTTT
11 | - | - | TRBJ1-1 | TRBV6-6 | CASTLGTEAFF | TGTGCCAGCACCCTCGGCACTGAAGCTTTCTTT
15 | TRBD2 | - | TRBJ2-3 | TRBV10-2 | CASSEQRGGADTQYF | TGCGCCAGCAGTGAGCAGCGGGGGGGCGCAGATACGCAGTATTTT
16 | TRBD1 | - | TRBJ1-1 | TRBV25-1 | CASSDDRGRPDTEAFF | TGTGCCAGCAGTGACGACAGGGGGCGCCCGGACACTGAAGCTTTCTTT
14 | - | few | TRBJ2-5 | TRBV6-2/TRBV6-3 | CASSPGKTWETQYF | TGTGCCAGCAGTCCCGGGAAAACCTGGGAGACCCAGTACTTC
16 | - | once | TRBJ2-7 | TRBV25-1 | CASSEARDITSYEQYF | TGTGCCAGCAGTGAAGCTAGGGACATTACCTCCTACGAGCAGTACTTC
15 | TRBD1 | - | TRBJ1-3 | TRBV30 | CAWSVPQGGGNTIYF | TGTGCCTGGAGTGTACCCCAAGGGGGCGGAAACACCATATATTTT
12 | - | - | TRBJ1-1 | TRBV29-1 | CSGGLLRSEAFF | TGCAGCGGCGGGCTGCTTCGGTCTGAAGCTTTCTTT
18 | TRBD1 | - | TRBJ2-1 | TRBV4-3 | CASSQDPPGQGAGNEQFF | TGCGCCAGCAGCCAAGACCCACCTGGACAGGGGGCTGGCAATGAGCAGTTCTTC